The rows below give T cell receptor beta chains drawn from one sample of a study of T cell repertoires in cytomegalovirus infection. TCRdb reprocessed the reads with MiXCR, giving one entry per CDR3 protein. The sample has more than 400,000 distinct CDR3 sequences; 26% are singletons. The sequenced material came from PBMCs. All receptors come from a human donor in good health (CMV status not recorded). Some clones in this sample may be carry-over from other donors' samples. Both conserved end residues are part of each CDR3. D genes are given only for firm matches. Size tells how often a clone was seen (once, few, many) or the class of an expanded clone, and some rows leave it out.

d_gene,v_gene,j_gene,abundance,CDR3aa,CDR3nt
.,TRBV10-3,TRBJ2-1,.,CASAPGIYNEQFF,TGTGCCTCAGCCCCCGGAATCTACAATGAGCAGTTCTTC
TRBD2,TRBV9,TRBJ2-1,few,CASSVVEGLAGVEQFF,TGTGCCAGCAGCGTGGTGGAGGGACTAGCGGGAGTTGAGCAGTTCTTC
.,TRBV7-2,TRBJ2-3,once,CASSEIPTDTQYF,TGTGCCAGCAGCGAGATCCCAACGGATACGCAGTATTTT
TRBD1,TRBV4-3,TRBJ1-2,.,CASRKTGDVPGGYTF,TGCGCCAGCAGGAAGACAGGGGACGTCCCCGGCGGCTACACCTTC
.,TRBV28,TRBJ2-4,once,CASSNGPRLAKNIQYF,TGTGCCAGCAGTAACGGACCCAGACTAGCCAAAAACATTCAGTACTTC
.,TRBV12-3/TRBV12-4,TRBJ1-4,few,CASSFFPGGTEKLFF,TGTGCCAGCAGTTTCTTTCCCGGGGGGACTGAAAAACTGTTTTTT
.,TRBV6-5,TRBJ1-1,.,CASRRNFGRMNTEAFF,TGTGCCAGCAGACGAAACTTTGGACGGATGAACACTGAAGCTTTCTTT
.,TRBV20-1,TRBJ1-5,.,CSAADPGTQPQHF,TGCAGTGCGGCGGATCCAGGGACTCAGCCCCAGCATTTT
.,TRBV28,TRBJ1-6,.,CASSLGESPLHF,TGTGCCAGCAGTTTAGGGGAGTCACCCCTCCACTTT
.,TRBV11-2,TRBJ1-1,few,CASSEGGTEAFF,TGTGCCAGCTCCGAGGGCGGCACTGAAGCTTTCTTT
.,TRBV2,TRBJ1-4,.,CASSERGENEKLFF,TGTGCCAGCAGTGAAAGAGGGGAAAATGAAAAACTGTTTTTT
.,TRBV12-3/TRBV12-4,TRBJ2-1,.,CASSLVLLVAANEQFF,TGTGCCAGCAGTTTAGTTCTGCTAGTAGCTGCAAATGAGCAGTTCTTC
TRBD1,TRBV7-2,TRBJ1-2,many,CASSLGQGPLYGYTF,TGTGCCAGCAGCTTAGGACAGGGCCCACTTTATGGCTACACCTTC
.,TRBV7-9,TRBJ1-4,few,CASSAPASEKLFF,TGTGCCAGCAGCGCCCCAGCTAGTGAAAAACTGTTTTTT
.,TRBV25-1,TRBJ2-1,.,CASTPGGFGNEQFF,TGTGCCAGCACCCCCGGCGGATTTGGCAATGAGCAGTTCTTC
.,TRBV7-2,TRBJ2-7,.,CASSLGGFRGEQYF,TGTGCCAGCAGCTTAGGGGGTTTTCGGGGCGAGCAGTACTTC
.,TRBV5-4,TRBJ1-1,.,CASSHQAREAFF,TGTGCCAGCAGCCACCAGGCCCGTGAAGCTTTCTTT
.,TRBV19,TRBJ2-5,.,CASSIGIGVVETQYF,TGTGCCAGTAGTATCGGGATAGGGGTCGTGGAGACCCAGTACTTC
.,TRBV7-9,TRBJ2-3,.,CASSLSGSPTDTQYF,TGTGCCAGCAGCCTGTCCGGGTCCCCCACAGATACGCAGTATTTT
TRBD1,TRBV7-9,TRBJ1-2,few,CASTGQGPNYGYTF,TGTGCCAGCACCGGACAGGGGCCTAACTATGGCTACACCTTC
.,TRBV19,TRBJ2-2,.,CAGLKGSTGELFF,TGTGCCGGCTTGAAGGGGAGCACCGGGGAGCTGTTTTTT
.,TRBV20-1,TRBJ2-1,once,CSASDDRSFYNEQFF,TGCAGTGCTAGTGATGACAGAAGCTTTTACAATGAGCAGTTCTTC
.,TRBV11-2,TRBJ1-4,.,CASSLGVLRDEKLFF,TGTGCCAGCAGCTTAGGCGTTCTGAGGGACGAAAAACTGTTTTTT
.,TRBV24-1,TRBJ2-5,many,CATSLRGDTQETQYF,TGTGCCACCTCACTCAGGGGGGACACCCAAGAGACCCAGTACTTC
.,TRBV9,TRBJ1-1,.,CASSVGGVGAGSEAFF,TGTGCCAGCAGCGTAGGGGGGGTGGGGGCTGGGTCTGAAGCTTTCTTT
.,TRBV19,TRBJ2-1,.,CASAVYNEQFF,TGTGCCAGTGCGGTCTACAATGAGCAGTTCTTC
TRBD2,TRBV30,TRBJ2-7,few,CAWTSGSYEQYF,TGTGCCTGGACTAGCGGGAGCTACGAGCAGTACTTC
TRBD2,TRBV4-2,TRBJ2-3,few,CASSQDKASGLLTDTQYF,TGTGCCAGCAGCCAAGATAAGGCTAGCGGCTTACTCACAGATACGCAGTATTTT
TRBD2,TRBV7-9,TRBJ2-3,few,CASIHGLAGADTQYF,TGTGCCAGCATCCACGGACTAGCGGGAGCAGATACGCAGTATTTT
.,TRBV6-5,TRBJ1-1,.,CASSYSRLGGNTEAFF,TGTGCCAGCAGTTACTCGAGACTGGGCGGGAACACTGAAGCTTTCTTT
.,TRBV7-2,TRBJ2-2,.,CASRVTATGELFF,TGTGCCAGCAGAGTGACAGCCACCGGGGAGCTGTTTTTT
TRBD2,TRBV2,TRBJ2-2,few,CASRQLAGDTGELFF,TGTGCCAGCAGGCAACTAGCGGGAGATACCGGGGAGCTGTTTTTT
TRBD1,TRBV2,TRBJ1-1,.,CASRGQTMNTEAFF,TGTGCCAGCAGGGGACAGACCATGAACACTGAAGCTTTCTTT
.,TRBV30,TRBJ1-1,once,CAWSVLPETEAFF,TGTGCCTGGAGTGTACTACCAGAAACTGAAGCTTTCTTT
TRBD2,TRBV10-2,TRBJ2-3,.,CASSDPTSGRVTDTQYF,TGCGCCAGCAGTGACCCGACTAGCGGGAGGGTGACAGATACGCAGTATTTT
.,TRBV7-3,TRBJ2-3,.,CASSLGGLAGSTDTQYF,TGTGCCAGCAGCTTAGGGGGGCTAGCAGGGAGCACAGATACGCAGTATTTT
.,TRBV7-3,TRBJ2-6,.,CASSLTEGQSSGANVLTF,TGTGCCAGCAGCTTAACGGAGGGACAGAGCTCTGGGGCCAACGTCCTGACTTTC
.,TRBV7-9,TRBJ2-1,.,CASTDYGNEQFF,TGTGCCAGCACGGATTACGGCAATGAGCAGTTCTTC
.,TRBV19,TRBJ2-7,.,CASSRQLRAARDEQYF,TGTGCCAGTAGTCGCCAACTTAGGGCCGCCAGGGACGAGCAGTACTTC
TRBD2,TRBV11-3,TRBJ2-1,few,CASSVRPGLAGGLFQYNEQFF,TGTGCCAGCAGCGTACGACCGGGACTAGCGGGAGGGCTCTTTCAGTACAATGAGCAGTTCTTC
.,TRBV25-1,TRBJ2-6,.,CASSEPGSGANVLTF,TGTGCCAGCAGTGAACCCGGCTCTGGGGCCAACGTCCTGACTTTC
.,TRBV7-6,TRBJ2-7,.,CASSPHPSLLYEQYF,TGTGCCAGCAGCCCGCACCCTAGCCTACTCTACGAGCAGTACTTC
.,TRBV27,TRBJ1-2,few,CASSLMSGLNYGYTF,TGTGCCAGCAGTTTAATGTCAGGGCTAAACTATGGCTACACCTTC
.,TRBV7-2,TRBJ2-1,.,CASSLDSFNEQFF,TGTGCCAGCAGCTTAGATTCCTTCAATGAGCAGTTCTTC
.,TRBV5-1,TRBJ2-5,.,CASSPRAGGAETQYF,TGCGCCAGCAGCCCCCGGGCAGGCGGGGCGGAGACCCAGTACTTC
.,TRBV7-2,TRBJ2-3,few,CASSPQGRAADTQYF,TGTGCCAGCAGCCCTCAGGGGAGGGCCGCAGATACGCAGTATTTT
TRBD2,TRBV12-3/TRBV12-4,TRBJ2-1,few,CASSKGLAVYNEQFF,TGTGCCAGCAGTAAGGGACTAGCGGTTTACAATGAGCAGTTCTTC
.,TRBV20-1,TRBJ2-5,.,CSAEPSPLLVAQETQYF,TGCAGTGCTGAGCCTTCCCCTCTTCTAGTGGCGCAAGAGACCCAGTACTTC
TRBD2,TRBV27,TRBJ2-4,.,CASSPRSAGLAKNIQYF,TGTGCCAGCAGTCCACGCTCAGCGGGACTAGCCAAAAACATTCAGTACTTC
.,TRBV24-1,TRBJ2-2,.,CATSRSGTGGELFF,TGTGCCACCAGTCGATCCGGGACTGGCGGGGAGCTGTTTTTT
TRBD1,TRBV6-6,TRBJ2-7,.,CASSSGTGAGEQYF,TGTGCCAGCAGCTCCGGGACAGGGGCAGGCGAGCAGTACTTC
.,TRBV28,TRBJ1-1,few,CASRKQNTEAFF,TGTGCCAGCAGGAAACAGAACACTGAAGCTTTCTTT
.,TRBV5-1,TRBJ2-2,few,CASSRGWGLITGELFF,TGCGCCAGCAGCCGTGGATGGGGATTGATCACCGGGGAGCTGTTTTTT
TRBD2,TRBV19,TRBJ2-5,.,CASSTQPGLAYETQYF,TGTGCCAGTAGTACGCAACCGGGACTAGCGTACGAGACCCAGTACTTC
TRBD2,TRBV6-1,TRBJ2-7,.,CASSSVGLASREQYF,TGTGCCAGCAGTTCCGTAGGACTAGCGTCTCGCGAGCAGTACTTC
.,TRBV19,TRBJ2-2,few,CASSIGRAGGTGELFF,TGTGCCAGTAGTATAGGGCGAGCAGGTGGCACCGGGGAGCTGTTTTTT
TRBD1,TRBV19,TRBJ1-2,few,CASIPDRGYGYTF,TGTGCCAGTATCCCTGACAGGGGTTATGGCTACACCTTC